One and the same sample provided the 21 T cell receptor beta chains below, sequenced in a study of shared clonotypes between healthy human individuals. Data came from immunoSEQ multiplex PCR; TCRdb stores just in-frame clones and leaves some out. Altogether millions of clones are present, more than 80% being singletons, with the ten largest covering about 0.13%. The specimen was naive CD4+ T cells sorted from blood. Subset specified: CD45RA+ positively selected. All receptors come from a young man in good health.

This sequence joins TRBV6-5 and TRBJ2-2; TRBD1 matches at 7 bases. Germline assignment: CDR1 MNHEY and CDR2 SVGAGI. This CDR3 is 15 amino acids long. V gave up 6 bases and J gave up 7 bases; unmatched junction bases: 11. DNA of the CDR3: TGTGCCAGCAGCCTAACGGGACAGATCAGCGGGGAGCTGTTTTTT. Translation gives CASSLTGQISGELFF.

About this clone: Other DNA sequences in this sample translate to the same CDR3. The J gene is TRBJ1-5, the V gene TRBV5-1; perhaps TRBD1 as D (6 bases). Deletions cut 0 bases from V and 7 bases from J, with 11 bases between. Germline V gene sequence: CDR1 SGHRS, CDR2 YFSETQ. The CDR3 runs to 14 residues. The CDR3 spells CASSLGTGSQPQHF. CDR3 nucleotide sequence: TGCGCCAGCAGCTTGGGAACAGGGAGCCAGCCCCAGCATTTT. Full variable domain (rest looked up from reference TRBV5-1 and TRBJ1-5): KAGVTQTPRYLIKTRGQQVTLSCSPISGHRSVSWYQQTPGQGLQFLFEYFSETQRNKGNFPGRFSGRQFSNSRSEMNVSTLELGDSALYLCASSLGTGSQPQHFGDGTRLSIL.

Details on this clone: Additional DNA sequences in this sample encode the identical CDR3. The gene calls are TRBV11-2 and TRBJ2-2; unclear D gene. Germline CDR1 and CDR2: SGHAT and FQNNGV. The CDR3 is made up of 13 amino acids. Trimming took off 0 bases at V and 7 bases at J, with 6 bases between the two ends. The CDR3 nucleotides read TGTGCCAGCAGCTTAGATCGGAGCGGGGAGCTGTTTTTT. Translation gives CASSLDRSGELFF.

The V and J genes are TRBV6-5 and TRBJ2-3; TRBD1 matches 9 bases. V lost 2 bases and J lost 4; bases outside the gene matches: 7. This CDR3 contains 16 residues. The germline V gene has CDR1 MNHEY and CDR2 SVGAGI. DNA of the CDR3: TGTGCCAGCAGTTACACAGGGGGCGAAACGCCAGATACGCAGTATTTT. It codes for CASSYTGGETPDTQYF.

The chain is built from TRBV6-5 and TRBJ1-5; D possibly corresponds to TRBD1 (5 bases). CDR3 length: 15 residues. Germline V gene lookup returns CDR1 MNHEY and CDR2 SVGAGI. V was clipped by 5 bases and J by 2 bases, with 13 bases between them. CDR3 coding DNA: TGTGCCAGCAGTAGATCTGACAGCGGCAATCAGCCCCAGCATTTT. Encoded protein: CASSRSDSGNQPQHF.

The genes are TRBV25-1 and TRBJ1-5; no clear D. The V gene's germline CDR1 is MGHDK and CDR2 SYGVNS. This CDR3 has 16 residues. Between the trimmed V and J ends, which lost 3 bases and 3 bases, there was a span of 15 bases. The CDR3 DNA follows: TGTGCCAGCAGTGACCTGAAGGGTTCATACAATCAGCCCCAGCATTTT. This gives the protein CASSDLKGSYNQPQHF.

Concerning this clone itself: The same CDR3 arises from other DNA sequences in this sample as well. The chain couples TRBV10-3 to TRBJ1-2; D is possibly TRBD1 (5 bases). The ends were cut back, 0 bases at V and 2 bases at J, with 7 bases in the middle. CDR1 is ENHRY and CDR2 is SYGVKD in the germline V gene. This CDR3 is 14 amino acids long. The CDR3, as DNA: TGTGCCATCAGTGAGTCGTCAGGGAACTATGGCTACACCTTC. Translation gives CAISESSGNYGYTF.

Comments on this clone: This sample includes further DNA sequences coding for the same CDR3. The chain recombines TRBV30 with TRBJ1-1; 8 nucleotides align to TRBD1. The V gene's germline CDR1 is GTSNPN and CDR2 SVGIG (reference sequence). The CDR3 is 14 amino acids. The V segment lost 3 bases and the J segment 0 bases; nucleotides outside the gene matches: 3. The CDR3: CAWRTGGMNTEAFF. CDR3 bases: TGTGCCTGGAGAACAGGGGGAATGAACACTGAAGCTTTCTTT.

This sequence joins TRBV11-2 and TRBJ2-2; unclear D gene. The CDR3 totals 13 residues. Germline CDR1 and CDR2: SGHAT and FQNNGV. The V end lost 2 bases, the J end lost 4 bases, and 5 bases lay between the germline ends. CDR3 nucleotide sequence: TGTGCCAGCAGCTTAAGAGCCACCGGGGAGCTGTTTTTT. This gives the protein CASSLRATGELFF.

The chain recombines TRBV5-1 with TRBJ2-3; 7 nucleotides align to TRBD2. Germline CDR1 and CDR2: SGHRS and YFSETQ. The junction had 10 bases not matched to a gene; V was cut back by 4 bases and J by 2 bases. The CDR3 runs 16 residues. Written as DNA, the CDR3 is TGCGCCAGCAGCGAAACACGGACTAGGATCACAGATACGCAGTATTTT. Translating it yields CASSETRTRITDTQYF.

This chain uses TRBV5-1 with TRBJ2-2; D may match TRBD1 or TRBD2 (6 bases each). Between the trimmed V and J ends, which lost 5 bases and 3 bases, there was a span of 14 bases. Germline-derived CDR1 and CDR2 are SGHRS and YFSETQ. The CDR3 length is 15 residues. In DNA form, the CDR3 reads TGCGCCAGCAGTCCGCTGAGGGGGGACACCGGGGAGCTGTTTTTT. Protein product: CASSPLRGDTGELFF.

The chain combines TRBV6-1 with TRBJ1-5; 8 bases are shared with TRBD1. V lost 3 bases, J lost 9 bases, and 16 bases stayed unmatched. The CDR3 length is 17 residues. Germline assignment: CDR1 MNHNS and CDR2 SASEGT. The CDR3 reads CASSDTPGTGNPWPQHF. The CDR3 bases are TGTGCCAGCAGTGACACCCCCGGGACAGGAAACCCCTGGCCCCAGCATTTT.

In its sample, this clone was seen once. This rearrangement joins TRBV11-2 to TRBJ2-6, with 7 bases aligning to TRBD1. With 0 bases clipped from V and 0 bases from J, the junction kept 11 bases outside the gene matches. This CDR3 has 20 residues. The germline gives CDR1 SGHAT, CDR2 FQNNGV. The CDR3 reads CASSLDVRGQSSSGANVLTF. The CDR3 nucleotides are TGTGCCAGCAGCTTAGATGTACGGGGACAGTCAAGCTCTGGGGCCAACGTCCTGACTTTC. The full variable domain, its missing parts supplied by reference TRBV11-2 and TRBJ2-6, is EAGVAQSPRYKIIEKRQSVAFWCNPISGHATLYWYQQILGQGPKLLIQFQNNGVVDDSQLPKDRFSAERLKGVDSTLKIQPAKLEDSAVYLCASSLDVRGQSSSGANVLTFGAGSRLTVL.

This chain joins TRBV7-8 and TRBJ2-6, with D perhaps matching TRBD1 (5 bases). The CDR3 covers 18 residues. The germline CDR1 and CDR2 sequences are SGHVS and FQNEAQ. Trimming removed 1 base from V and 1 base from J, with 14 bases in between. CDR3 sequence (DNA): TGTGCCAGCAGCTTAGAAGGGCCAGGGTGGTCTGGGGCCAACGTCCTGACTTTC. Translation gives CASSLEGPGWSGANVLTF.

This clone was detected once. The chain carries TRBV19 and TRBJ1-1, with TRBD1 matching 9 bases. The V segment lost 7 bases and the J segment 5 bases; nucleotides outside the gene matches: 5. Germline V gives CDR1 LNHDA, CDR2 SQIVND (reference sequence). This CDR3 is 13 amino acids long. CDR3 protein: CASTPDRGTEAFF. CDR3 sequence (DNA): TGTGCCAGTACCCCGGACAGGGGAACTGAAGCTTTCTTT.

V usage is TRBV28 and J usage is TRBJ1-4, with 7 nucleotides matching TRBD1. This CDR3 is built from 15 residues. CDR1 and CDR2 (germline): MDHEN, SYDVKM. The ends lost 5 bases at V and 3 bases at J; junction bases unmatched: 6. In DNA form, the CDR3 reads TGTGCCAGCAGTCTAGGGGGCAGGGCTAATGAAAAACTGTTTTTT. Protein: CASSLGGRANEKLFF.

This chain links TRBV5-1 with TRBJ2-6; 8 nucleotides align to TRBD2. CDR3 length: 19 residues. V lost 4 bases to trimming and J lost 0 bases; unmatched junction nucleotides: 12. Looked up from germline, CDR1 is SGHRS and CDR2 is YFSETQ. The CDR3, as DNA: TGCGCCAGCAGCCCCTCGGGAGGGAAAATTGCCTCTGGGGCCAACGTCCTGACTTTC. Amino acids: CASSPSGGKIASGANVLTF.

The chain uses TRBV4-1 and TRBJ2-7, with D hard to call. This CDR3 comprises 14 residues. The V end lost 5 bases, the J end lost 3 bases, and 14 bases lay between the germline ends. CDR1 and CDR2 (germline): MGHRA, YSYEKL. This chain's CDR3 is CASSATHGNYEQYF. The CDR3 DNA reads TGCGCCAGCAGCGCCACACACGGAAACTACGAGCAGTACTTC.

The CDR3 region has the DNA TGTGCCAGCAGTGAGACAGTGATCTACGAGCAGTACTTC. Residues: CASSETVIYEQYF. J is TRBJ2-7 and V is TRBV6-1; the D gene is possibly TRBD1 (5 bases). The germline CDR1 and CDR2 sequences are MNHNS and SASEGT. V dropped 3 bases and J dropped 3 bases, with 9 bases sitting between them. This CDR3 has 13 residues.

With respect to this clone: Distinct nucleotide sequences in the sample also encode this CDR3. The V gene is TRBV27, the J gene TRBJ2-7; 12 bases fit TRBD1. V was clipped by 2 bases and J by 3 bases; unmatched bases: 2. Germline V gives CDR1 MNHEY, CDR2 SMNVEV (reference sequence). The CDR3 totals 15 residues. The CDR3 nucleotides read TGTGCCAGCAGTTTAAGGGACAGGGGGCTCTACGAGCAGTACTTC. Residues: CASSLRDRGLYEQYF.

This clone was found once. The rearrangement uses TRBV19 and TRBJ1-1, with D perhaps TRBD1 (6 bases). The CDR3 sequence is 16 residues long. Germline V gives CDR1 LNHDA, CDR2 SQIVND (reference sequence). V lost 3 bases and J lost 2, with 16 bases in between. The CDR3 coding sequence is TGTGCCAGTAGTATTGTAGGTTGGGGGGCCAACACTGAAGCTTTCTTT. Translating it yields CASSIVGWGANTEAFF.